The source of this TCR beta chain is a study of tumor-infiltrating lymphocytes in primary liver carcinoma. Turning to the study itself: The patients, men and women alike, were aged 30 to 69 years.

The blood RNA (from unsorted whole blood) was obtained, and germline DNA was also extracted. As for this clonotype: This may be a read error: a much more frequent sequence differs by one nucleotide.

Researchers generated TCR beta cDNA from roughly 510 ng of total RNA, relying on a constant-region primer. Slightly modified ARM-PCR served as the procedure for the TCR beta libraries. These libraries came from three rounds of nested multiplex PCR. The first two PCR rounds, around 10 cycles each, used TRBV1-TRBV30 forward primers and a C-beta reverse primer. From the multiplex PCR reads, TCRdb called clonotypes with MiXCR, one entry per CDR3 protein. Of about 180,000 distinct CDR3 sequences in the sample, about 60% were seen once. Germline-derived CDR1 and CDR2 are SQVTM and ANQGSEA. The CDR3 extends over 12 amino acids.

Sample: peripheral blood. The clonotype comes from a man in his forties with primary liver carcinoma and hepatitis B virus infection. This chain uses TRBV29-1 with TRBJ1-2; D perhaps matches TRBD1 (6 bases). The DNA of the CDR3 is TGCAGCGTCTTAACAGGGAACTATGGCTACGCCTTC. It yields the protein CSVLTGNYGYAF.